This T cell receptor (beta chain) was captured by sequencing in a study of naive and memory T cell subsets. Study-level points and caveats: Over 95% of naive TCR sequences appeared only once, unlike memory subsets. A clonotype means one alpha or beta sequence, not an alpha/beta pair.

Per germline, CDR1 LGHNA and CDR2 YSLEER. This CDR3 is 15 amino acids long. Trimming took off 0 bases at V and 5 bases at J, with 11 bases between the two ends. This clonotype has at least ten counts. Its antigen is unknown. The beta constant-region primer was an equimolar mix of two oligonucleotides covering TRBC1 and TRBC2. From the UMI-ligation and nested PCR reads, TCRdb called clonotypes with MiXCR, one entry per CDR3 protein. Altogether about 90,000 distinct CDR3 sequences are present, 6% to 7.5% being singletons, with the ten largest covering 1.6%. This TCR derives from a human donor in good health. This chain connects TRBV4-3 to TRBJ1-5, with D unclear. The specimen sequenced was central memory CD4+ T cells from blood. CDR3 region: CASSQDFLGYQPQHF. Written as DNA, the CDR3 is TGCGCCAGCAGCCAAGATTTTTTGGGTTATCAGCCCCAGCATTTT.